Detailed here is one T cell receptor (beta chain). This receptor's antigen is unknown. Base-call qualities are not available, and no considerably larger clone is one nucleotide away. The sample belongs to a study of blood T cell repertoires in COVID-19 (TCRdb year 2020). Background for the entire study: Samples covering the acute and convalescent phases of COVID-19 were provided by collaborators in the United States, Italy and Spain. The prospective study material was composed of cDNA or gDNA derived from T cells, B-cell-depleted T cells, or PBMCs. The dataset comprised deeply sampled blood TCRbeta repertoires from subjects exposed to, actively infected with, or recovered from COVID-19. A freely available public database, intended as a resource for researchers studying the immune response to SARS-CoV-2, is where the repertoires were released. Samples came from the ongoing ImmuneRACE study (first 160 participants) plus 1,254 subjects from 6 global collaborators. The sample metadata nearly always contained a de-identified subject ID, COVID-19 status, age in years and sex. HLA class I and class II types, where available, came from metadata supplied by the sample provider rather than from assay-based typing. Here is what the overall study found, with its caveats: The amount of clinical and demographic metadata varied by source and participant and was provided uncurated.

In the prospective study, participants were 18 to 89 years old, resided in approximately 22 geographic areas of the United States, and were enrolled through a virtual design. In the prospective study, participants were assigned to cohorts based on the clinical history participants reported in a screening survey and a study questionnaire. Recovered participants in ImmuneRACE Cohort 3 were defined as having two consecutive negative NP/OP PCR tests, clearance from a healthcare professional, or resolution of symptoms. In the prospective study, whole blood, serum and a nasopharyngeal or oropharyngeal swab were collected from each participant by mobile phlebotomists. Over an approximately 2-month period, participants in the prospective study had the option of providing additional blood draws and questionnaires. Before DNA extraction, prospective study blood samples were shipped either frozen or at room temperature.

V has 4 bases trimmed and J has 2 bases trimmed; junction bases matching no gene number 4. From cysteine to phenylalanine, the CDR3 is 14 amino acids long. Here the CDR3 DNA is all that survives: 42 bases in frame from base 1. Sequences MDHEN (CDR1) and SYDVKM (CDR2) are obtained from the germline V gene. The immunoSEQ Assay, a bias-controlled multiplex PCR, was used to amplify TCRbeta CDR3 regions from genomic DNA. The authors' pipeline ran thus. The number of nucleated cells in each sample was estimated by amplification of reference gene primers within the assay. To quantify the absolute abundance of each unique TCRbeta CDR3 rearrangement, sequence reads were collapsed and filtered. For each sample, productive Simpson clonality was calculated by taking the square root of Simpson's diversity index across productive rearrangements. Not all clones reach the TCRdb copy of this immuneACCESS table, which keeps in-frame sequences only. Checked studies attribute under half of the gap to unresolved V genes and leave the rest unexplained. V and J calls and clone size are as listed in that table; D and trimming were resolved from the DNA. The sample data list some 100,000 clones, and just over 85% of these were observed just once. The ten largest clones represent under 3.5% of the sample.

Recombination joined TRBV28 with TRBJ2-7; the junction holds 8 bases that match TRBD2. The sequencing sample was made of PBMCs or T cells enriched from blood (not recorded which). This receptor was obtained from a woman in her forties or fifties who had recovered from COVID-19. For the CDR3, the sequence is CASSSGGPAYEQYF. The nucleotides are TGTGCCAGCAGTTCGGGAGGGCCAGCCTACGAGCAGTACTTC.